This T cell receptor beta chain derives from a study of human T cells and chemical hapten exposure. Study in general: Diphenylcyclopropenone was applied weekly to patients' scalps across the roughly 23-week study.

This clonotype was recorded many times. Deletions cut 1 base from V and 11 bases from J, with 20 bases between. Germline CDR1 and CDR2: DFQATT and SNEGSKA (reference sequence). There are 14 residues in the CDR3. TCRdb reanalysed the RACE reads using MiXCR and keeps one entry per CDR3 protein. This sample has some 57,000 distinct CDR3 sequences, with 9.5% to 10% found just once. Time point defined: patch test 2, 6 weeks after DPC sensitization. The treatment denotes: therapeutic diphenylcyclopropenone sensitization with weekly scalp DPC. This TCR was recovered from a woman in her fifties or sixties with alopecia areata. Some clones in this sample may be carry-over from other donors' samples. Sequencing used whole blood, obtained in connection with sensitization to the hapten diphenylcyclopropenone (DPC). This chain connects TRBV20-1 to TRBJ1-1, with D perhaps matching TRBD1 (5 bases). The CDR3 loop is CSARGGWDVPEAFF. In DNA, the CDR3 is TGCAGTGCTAGAGGGGGCTGGGACGTGCCCGAGGCTTTCTTT.